This TCR beta chain was retrieved from a study of blood T cell repertoires in COVID-19. The CDR3 contains 15 residues. The germline CDR1 and CDR2 sequences are LNHDA and SQIVND (reference sequence). V lost 5 bases to trimming and J lost 5 bases; unmatched junction nucleotides: 8. The table came from immunoSEQ multiplex PCR; TCRdb's copy has only in-frame clones and leaves some out. Here the sample spans approximately 89,000 clones, around 94% being singletons. J is TRBJ2-5 and V is TRBV19, with 10 bases aligning to TRBD1. Input material: peripheral blood. This TCR was recovered from an older woman with active COVID-19. CDR3: CASSFRQGAVETQYF. Here the CDR3 DNA reads TGTGCCAGTAGTTTCCGACAGGGGGCTGTGGAGACCCAGTACTTC.